This passage covers 29 T cell receptor beta chains from one sample sequenced in a study of T cell responses to AZD1222 COVID-19 vaccine. Using immunoSEQ multiplex PCR, the repertoire was profiled, and TCRdb retains in-frame clones only, with some absent. The sample lists about 130,000 clones, around 92% occurring once. Here the sequenced sample was peripheral blood, taken on day 0 of AZD1222 vaccination. Every receptor here comes from an adult in good health.

There are a few counts of this clone. The chain combines TRBV5-8 with TRBJ2-7; D gene uncertain. The CDR3 totals 13 residues. V shed 2 bases and J shed 4 bases, with 10 bases lying between them. CDR1 and CDR2 (germline): SGHTS, YDEGEE. The CDR3 nucleotides are TGTGCCAGCAGCTTCGGACGGAGATACGAGCAGTACTTC. Amino acid sequence: CASSFGRRYEQYF.

The chain uses TRBV2 and TRBJ1-6, with D unclear. V lost 6 bases, J lost 14 bases, and 14 bases lay in between. The CDR3 covers 12 residues. The V gene's germline CDR1 is SNHLY and CDR2 FYNNEI. For the CDR3, the DNA is TGTGCCAGCAGGGAATCCTCGTTGGCCCTCCACTTT. Translating gives CASRESSLALHF.

V and J are TRBV6-5 and TRBJ1-1; possibly TRBD1 for D (5 bases). Germline-derived CDR1 and CDR2 are MNHEY and SVGAGI. Trimming stripped 2 bases from V and 2 bases from J, with 12 bases between. The CDR3 extends over 15 amino acids. The CDR3 DNA is TGTGCCAGCAGTTACGGGGACCAGGCAAACACTGAAGCTTTCTTT. Translated, it gives CASSYGDQANTEAFF.

The CDR3 loop reads CSATDRVGLDFF. CDR3 DNA sequence: TGCAGCGCTACGGACAGGGTCGGCTTGGATTTCTTT. This chain links TRBV29-1 with TRBJ1-1; 8 nucleotides line up with TRBD1. Germline lookup yields CDR1 SQVTM and CDR2 ANQGSEA. V shed 7 bases, J shed 13 bases, and the junction held 14 bases outside the gene matches. The CDR3 is made up of 12 amino acids. The full variable domain, in which reference TRBV29-1 and TRBJ1-1 provide the parts outside the CDR3, is SAVISQKPSRDICQRGTSLTIQCQVDSQVTMMFWYRQQPGQSLTLIATANQGSEATYESGFVIDKFPISRPNLTFSTLTVSNMSPEDSSIYLCSATDRVGLDFFGQGTRLTVV.

The V call is TRBV4-2, the J call TRBJ2-7; 7 bases fit TRBD1. Looked up from germline, CDR1 is LGHNA and CDR2 is YNFKEQ. V was clipped by 0 bases and J by 3 bases; unmatched bases: 5. This CDR3 is 15 amino acids long. In nucleotides, the CDR3 is TGTGCCAGCAGCCAAGATGGGACAGCCAGCTACGAGCAGTACTTC. It is translated as CASSQDGTASYEQYF.

Of note for this clone: At one boundary the junction diverges from the germline segment, which might be a read error. This chain connects TRBV7-9 to TRBJ2-5, with TRBD2 identical over 10 bases. The CDR3 loop spans 14 amino acids. The germline V gene encodes CDR1 SEHNR and CDR2 FQNEAQ (reference sequence). CDR3 region: CASSLAGGRETQYF. The CDR3, as DNA: TGTGCCAGCAGTTTAGCGGGGGGCCGGGAGACCCAGTACTTC.

This chain connects TRBV5-1 to TRBJ1-3; D not resolved. Germline V CDR1 and CDR2: SGHRS, YFSETQ. V was pared by 4 bases and J by 0 bases, with 11 bases between. The CDR3 has 15 residues. The CDR3 coding sequence is TGCGCCAGCAGCCCCGGCGCCAGCTCTGGAAACACCATATATTTT. This encodes CASSPGASSGNTIYF. The full variable domain, its missing parts supplied by reference TRBV5-1 and TRBJ1-3, is KAGVTQTPRYLIKTRGQQVTLSCSPISGHRSVSWYQQTPGQGLQFLFEYFSETQRNKGNFPGRFSGRQFSNSRSEMNVSTLELGDSALYLCASSPGASSGNTIYFGEGSWLTVV.

The CDR3 sequence: CASLWDRGGPNYGYTF. For the CDR3, the DNA is TGTGCCAGCCTGTGGGACAGGGGGGGCCCTAACTATGGCTACACCTTC. The J gene is TRBJ1-2, the V gene TRBV25-1; 11 nucleotides match TRBD1. The CDR3 sequence is 16 residues long. With V trimmed by 8 bases and J by 0 bases, 8 bases remained unmatched. The V gene's germline CDR1 is MGHDK and CDR2 SYGVNS.

V and J are TRBV6-4 and TRBJ2-7; TRBD2 aligns across 9 bases. There are 14 residues in the CDR3. CDR1 is MRHNA and CDR2 is SNTAGT in the germline V gene. With 3 bases clipped from V and 4 bases from J, the junction kept 4 bases outside the gene matches. The CDR3 loop reads CASSEGSGGYEQYF. In DNA form, the CDR3 reads TGTGCCAGCAGTGAGGGTAGCGGGGGTTACGAGCAGTACTTC.

V and J are TRBV7-6 and TRBJ1-5; D not resolved. Between the trimmed V and J ends, which lost 5 bases and 4 bases, there was a span of 6 bases. This CDR3 is built from 12 residues. CDR1 and CDR2 from the germline V gene are SGHVS and FNYEAQ. The CDR3 is CASSPENQPQHF. CDR3 nucleotides: TGTGCCAGCAGCCCAGAGAATCAGCCCCAGCATTTT.

The rearrangement joins TRBV3-1 (or the pseudogene TRBV3-2) to TRBJ1-4; D is perhaps TRBD1 (5 bases). Trimming removed 0 bases at V and 8 bases at J, with 13 bases between. The CDR3 contains 15 residues. Germline values: CDR1 LGHDT, CDR2 YNNKEL (reference sequence). In nucleotides, the CDR3 is TGTGCCAGCAGCCAAGATGGGGGTGAGGTGGAAAAACTGTTTTTT. Its translation is CASSQDGGEVEKLFF.

This CDR3 is CASSLELAGPAVSYEQYF. In nucleotides, the CDR3 is TGTGCCAGCAGTTTAGAACTAGCGGGGCCTGCTGTCTCCTACGAGCAGTACTTC. The chain carries TRBV27 and TRBJ2-7; 10 bases line up with TRBD2. Germline V lookup: CDR1 MNHEY, CDR2 SMNVEV (reference sequence). The CDR3 extends over 18 amino acids. Trimming cost V 2 bases and J 0 bases; bases outside gene matches: 10.

J is TRBJ2-2 and V is TRBV3-1 (or the pseudogene TRBV3-2); D is uncertain. The CDR3 is 12 residues long. Germline CDR1 and CDR2: LGHDT and YNNKEL (reference sequence). V lost 4 bases and J lost 6, with 6 bases in between. The CDR3 reads CASSLIAGELFF. The CDR3 DNA is TGTGCCAGCAGCCTGATTGCCGGGGAGCTGTTTTTT.

CDR3 coding DNA: TGTGCCAGTACCAATGAGGTGGTCAATGAGCAGTTCTTC. Amino acids: CASTNEVVNEQFF. This chain joins TRBV2 and TRBJ2-1; D gene ambiguous. Germline-derived CDR1 and CDR2 are SNHLY and FYNNEI. The CDR3 totals 13 residues. V lost 9 bases and J 6 bases, leaving 15 bases between the germline ends.

This chain's CDR3 is CSALLAGSGETGELFF. CDR3 bases: TGCAGCGCCCTCCTCGCGGGGTCAGGGGAGACCGGGGAGCTGTTTTTT. The gene calls are TRBV29-1 and TRBJ2-2, with D perhaps assigned TRBD1 or TRBD2 (6 bases each). Germline V gives CDR1 SQVTM, CDR2 ANQGSEA. V was shortened by 7 bases and J by 5 bases, with 23 bases between the two germline ends. The CDR3 is made up of 16 amino acids.

V is TRBV11-2 and J is TRBJ1-2; no reliable D call. Trimming stripped 0 bases from V and 4 bases from J, with 12 bases between. Germline CDR1 SGHAT, CDR2 FQNNGV. The CDR3 is 15 amino acids. CDR3: CASSLDRASSYGYTF. CDR3 DNA: TGTGCCAGCAGCTTAGATCGTGCCAGCTCCTATGGCTACACCTTC.

The gene calls are TRBV3-1 (or the pseudogene TRBV3-2) and TRBJ2-5; D tentatively reads TRBD1 or TRBD2 (5 bases each). This CDR3 has 14 amino acids. Trimming shortened V by 3 bases and J by 4 bases, and 12 bases separated the two germline ends. Per germline, CDR1 LGHDT and CDR2 YNNKEL (reference sequence). The CDR3 here is CASSHGDRRETQYF. The CDR3 DNA reads as TGTGCCAGCAGCCACGGGGACCGCCGAGAGACCCAGTACTTC.

The chain is built from TRBV7-2 and TRBJ1-1; tentative D call: TRBD1 (6 bases). The CDR3 loop spans 15 amino acids. Germline CDR1 is SGHTA and CDR2 is FQGNSA. The V end was cut by 4 bases, the J end by 11 bases, with 23 bases between. CDR3 bases: TGTGCCAGCAGCTCCGAGGGCAGGGGTGTCGGTTTGGCTTTCTTT. The encoded protein is CASSSEGRGVGLAFF.

This clone was observed once. J is TRBJ1-1 and V is TRBV19; D remains ambiguous. This CDR3 spans 13 amino acids. CDR1 is LNHDA and CDR2 is SQIVND in the germline V gene (reference sequence). The V and J ends lost 2 bases and 3 bases respectively, with 7 bases between them. The CDR3 region has the DNA TGTGCCAGTAGTATAAGCAGATACACTGAAGCTTTCTTT. It is translated as CASSISRYTEAFF.

A single count supports this clone. The chain recombines TRBV5-1 with TRBJ2-3, with D tentatively TRBD1 (5 bases). The germline V gene encodes CDR1 SGHRS and CDR2 YFSETQ. The CDR3 sequence is 13 residues long. V gave up 5 bases and J gave up 6 bases, with 13 bases separating them. Written as DNA, the CDR3 is TGCGCCAGCAGTTACGGACATGACGATACGCAGTATTTT. As protein: CASSYGHDDTQYF.

This clone was seen just once. This chain links TRBV5-6 with TRBJ1-4; no firm D call. The CDR3 runs to 15 residues. Per the germline V gene, CDR1 is SGHDT and CDR2 is YYEEEE. Trimming stripped 0 bases from V and 8 bases from J, with 14 bases between. In DNA form, the CDR3 reads TGTGCCAGCAGCTTGGCCCCTTACGCCAGCGAAAAACTGTTTTTT. It yields the protein CASSLAPYASEKLFF.

The chain combines TRBV5-1 with TRBJ2-1, with 10 bases fitting TRBD1. Trimming took 3 bases from V and 7 from J; bases not matched to a gene: 4. From germline, CDR1 is SGHRS and CDR2 YFSETQ. The CDR3 contains 14 residues. The CDR3 spells CASSSRQGANEQFF. The CDR3 DNA sequence: TGCGCCAGCAGCTCCAGACAGGGGGCGAATGAGCAGTTCTTC.

This clone is a singleton in its sample. The rearrangement uses TRBV25-1 and TRBJ2-1; TRBD2 aligns across 9 bases. Trimming took 3 bases from V and 2 from J; bases not matched to a gene: 5. Germline CDR1 MGHDK, CDR2 SYGVNS. The CDR3 runs to 16 residues. This CDR3 reads CASSEVSGGTYNEQFF. For the CDR3, the DNA is TGTGCCAGCAGTGAGGTTAGCGGGGGAACCTACAATGAGCAGTTCTTC.

The gene calls are TRBV7-9 and TRBJ1-2, with 7 bases identical to TRBD1. The CDR3 spans 15 residues. Unmatched junction bases numbered 4, after V lost 0 bases and J lost 3 bases. Germline CDR1 is SEHNR and CDR2 is FQNEAQ (reference sequence). The CDR3 reads CASSLAQGYDYGYTF. The CDR3 nucleotides read TGTGCCAGCAGCTTAGCACAGGGGTATGACTATGGCTACACCTTC.

The CDR3 DNA reads as TGTGCCAGCAGCGAGATGGACGGTAGCAATCAGCCCCAGCATTTT. Translation gives CASSEMDGSNQPQHF. The chain employs TRBV7-2 and TRBJ1-5, with D uncertain. Germline V gene data show CDR1 as SGHTA and CDR2 as FQGNSA. Trimming cost V 5 bases and J 0 bases, with 11 bases left between them. The CDR3 covers 15 residues.

This rearrangement joins TRBV10-2 to TRBJ2-7; D possibly matches TRBD1 or TRBD2 (6 bases each). The CDR3 sequence is 11 residues long. The germline V gene has CDR1 WSHSY and CDR2 SAAADI. V was clipped by 8 bases and J by 5 bases, with 10 bases between them. CDR3 in amino acids: CASGGGDEQYF. CDR3 bases: TGCGCCAGCGGGGGCGGGGACGAGCAGTACTTC.

V gene TRBV10-3 combines with J gene TRBJ2-3, with TRBD2 identical over 8 bases. The CDR3 runs to 14 residues. Germline V gene sequence: CDR1 ENHRY, CDR2 SYGVKD. J lost 4 bases, V lost 7 bases, and 7 bases had no gene match. The CDR3 region has the DNA TGTGCCATCAATGGGGCGGGGGGCGCAGATACGCAGTATTTT. Encoded protein: CAINGAGGADTQYF.

CDR3 nucleotides: TGCGCCAGCAGCTTGAACAGGGTGAATGGCTACACCTTC. Protein sequence: CASSLNRVNGYTF. The chain carries TRBV5-1 and TRBJ1-2; D possibly corresponds to TRBD1 (6 bases). Germline lookup yields CDR1 SGHRS and CDR2 YFSETQ. The CDR3 consists of 13 residues. V was trimmed by 1 base and J by 6 bases, leaving 10 bases between them.

This clone was found a few times. Other nucleotide sequences in the sample specify the same CDR3. This chain uses TRBV27 with TRBJ1-2; TRBD1 matches at 8 bases. CDR1 and CDR2 (germline): MNHEY, SMNVEV (reference sequence). The CDR3 length is 14 residues. Germline trimming cut 5 bases from V and 0 bases from J; bases unmatched to any gene: 2. CDR3 DNA: TGTGCCAGCAGTCTACAGGGGGCTAACTATGGCTACACCTTC. The encoded protein is CASSLQGANYGYTF.